Listed here are 24 T cell receptor beta chains from one sample, sequenced in a study of T cells in Graves' hyperthyroidism and ophthalmopathy (dated by TCRdb to the late 2010s). Libraries were built with multiplex PCR. TCRdb records Illumina HiSeq 2000 as the sequencer. The TCR beta CDR3 regions were amplified from RNA transcripts. The first round of RT-PCR for the TCR CDR3 was performed with the HTBI primer set and the Qiagen OneStep RT-PCR kit. The public reads were reanalyzed by TCRdb: fastp trimming at Q25, MiXCR alignment, in-frame beta chains only. A single entry per CDR3 protein holds the most common genes and DNA from its merged rows. The sample table lists some 570,000 distinct CDR3 sequences, roughly 18% of them with a count of one. In total, the top ten clones hold around 17% of the sample. Sequencing was done on a sample of blood. These receptors all come from a woman between 18 and 29 years old with Graves' ophthalmopathy.

This clonotype was seen at least ten times. The chain links TRBV18 to TRBJ1-1; possible D gene TRBD1, 6 bases. Trimming took 6 bases from V and 4 from J, leaving 24 bases between them. The CDR3 spans 17 residues. Germline V gene sequence: CDR1 KGHSH, CDR2 LQKENI. The CDR3 is CASSQVRGGSGSTEAFF. CDR3 nucleotide sequence: TGTGCCAGCTCCCAAGTACGGGGGGGCAGTGGTAGCACTGAAGCTTTCTTT.

This clonotype showed up just a few times. The chain has TRBV29-1 and TRBJ2-5; TRBD1 matches 7 bases. Unmatched junction bases numbered 8, after V lost 0 bases and J lost 4 bases. This CDR3 has 15 residues. Germline CDR1 SQVTM, CDR2 ANQGSEA. CDR3 DNA: TGCAGCGTTGAAGATCAGGACAGGTGGGGAGAGACCCAGTACTTC. This gives the protein CSVEDQDRWGETQYF.

This clonotype was picked up many times. J is TRBJ2-7 and V is TRBV7-6; D is uncertain. V was clipped by 5 bases and J by 5 bases, with 10 bases between them. This CDR3 is built from 12 residues. Germline CDR1 and CDR2: SGHVS and FNYEAQ. The CDR3 nucleotides are TGTGCCAGCAGCACGCTGAACAACGAGCAGTACTTC. Translation: CASSTLNNEQYF.

This clonotype was observed a few times. The CDR3 sequence is CSVEGWGNTGELFF. DNA for the CDR3: TGCAGCGTTGAAGGATGGGGGAACACCGGGGAGCTGTTTTTT. The V gene is TRBV29-1, the J gene TRBJ2-2; D unclear. The CDR3 has 14 residues. Trimming removed 1 base from V and 1 base from J, with 7 bases in between. In germline, CDR1 is SQVTM, CDR2 ANQGSEA.

Many counts were recorded for this clonotype. J is TRBJ1-2 and V is TRBV30; TRBD1 might be the D (6 bases). Germline loops: CDR1 GTSNPN, CDR2 SVGIG (reference sequence). Trimming stripped 1 base from V and 2 bases from J, with 11 bases between. There are 14 residues in the CDR3. CDR3 sequence reads: CAWSAGTLNYGYTF. DNA for the CDR3: TGTGCCTGGAGTGCCGGGACATTAAACTATGGCTACACCTTC.

This clonotype was detected only a few times. The chain is built from TRBV19 and TRBJ2-5, with TRBD2 matching over 9 bases. This CDR3 has 16 residues. In germline, CDR1 is LNHDA, CDR2 SQIVND (reference sequence). V lost 4 bases, J lost 3 bases, and 9 bases stayed unmatched. The CDR3 is CASSTTRGTSKETQYF. The DNA for the CDR3 is TGTGCCAGTAGTACCACTCGAGGGACTAGCAAAGAGACCCAGTACTTC. Full variable domain (remainder filled in from reference TRBV19 and TRBJ2-5): DGGITQSPKYLFRKEGQNVTLSCEQNLNHDAMYWYRQDPGQGLRLIYYSQIVNDFQKGDIAEGYSVSREKKESFPLTVTSAQKNPTAFYLCASSTTRGTSKETQYFGPGTRLLVL.

This chain uses TRBV19 with TRBJ1-2; no firm D call. Germline V gives CDR1 LNHDA, CDR2 SQIVND (reference sequence). The CDR3 is 14 residues long. Between the trimmed V and J ends, which lost 10 bases and 1 base, there was a span of 16 bases. The CDR3 DNA reads as TGTGCCACCCGGGGAGGAGGGAGTAACTATGGCTACACCTTC. It codes for CATRGGGSNYGYTF.

This clonotype was recorded many times. The V and J genes are TRBV3-1 and TRBJ1-1, with 9 bases matching TRBD1. After removal of 5 bases from V and 10 bases from J, the junction contained 23 bases not matched to a gene. The CDR3 covers 18 residues. Germline loops: CDR1 LGHDT, CDR2 YNNKEL (reference sequence). This CDR3 is CASSFHQRDRDRASGAFF. As DNA, the CDR3 is TGTGCCAGCAGCTTTCACCAGAGAGACCGGGACAGGGCCTCTGGAGCTTTCTTT.

The chain is built from TRBV12-3 or TRBV12-4 and TRBJ1-4; TRBD1 matches 8 bases. V dropped 7 bases and J dropped 6; count of bases not matched to a gene: 7. This CDR3 has 14 amino acids. The CDR3 nucleotides are TGTGCCAGCACCTGGACAGGGCGTGATGAAAAACTGTTTTTT. Its translation is CASTWTGRDEKLFF.

This rearrangement joins TRBV6-1 to TRBJ1-5; 9 bases map to TRBD1. Trimming cost V 6 bases and J 1 base; bases outside gene matches: 7. The CDR3 is made up of 16 amino acids. Germline CDR1 MNHNS, CDR2 SASEGT. In DNA, the CDR3 is TGTGCCAGCAGCCACAGGGGGCGAGGGAGCAATCAGCCCCAGCATTTT. Its protein product is CASSHRGRGSNQPQHF.

V usage is TRBV7-2 and J usage is TRBJ2-1, with 8 bases fitting TRBD2. Germline V gene lookup returns CDR1 SGHTA and CDR2 FQGNSA. With 7 bases clipped from V and 7 bases from J, the junction kept 9 bases outside the gene matches. CDR3 length equals 14 residues. The CDR3 here is CASTPGGAFNEQFF. The CDR3 bases are TGTGCCAGCACCCCCGGGGGGGCCTTTAATGAGCAGTTCTTC.

The chain has TRBV10-3 and TRBJ1-5, with D possibly matching TRBD1 (5 bases). Trimming removed 6 bases at V and 5 bases at J, with 11 bases between. Germline CDR1 is ENHRY and CDR2 is SYGVKD. The CDR3 length is 13 residues. The CDR3 region has the DNA TGTGCCATCAGACAGGAAACCTATCAGCCCCAGCATTTT. It codes for CAIRQETYQPQHF.

The chain uses TRBV7-9 and TRBJ1-4, with unresolved D. The CDR3 runs to 13 residues. Germline assignment: CDR1 SEHNR and CDR2 FQNEAQ (reference sequence). The V end was cut by 1 base, the J end by 8 bases, with 8 bases between. For the CDR3, the DNA is TGTGCCAGCAGCTTAGACGACGGGGAAAAACTGTTTTTT. It codes for CASSLDDGEKLFF.

The V and J genes are TRBV6-1 and TRBJ1-6, with TRBD1 identical over 7 bases. The CDR3 runs 15 residues. With V trimmed by 6 bases and J by 7 bases, 9 bases remained unmatched. CDR1 is MNHNS and CDR2 is SASEGT in the germline V gene. Here the CDR3 reads CASSIDRVGNSPLHF. In nucleotides, the CDR3 is TGTGCCAGCAGCATTGACAGGGTCGGAAATTCACCCCTCCACTTT.

This clonotype was found a few times. The rearrangement uses TRBV15 and TRBJ1-5; the D gene is possibly TRBD1 (5 bases). Between the trimmed V and J ends, which lost 5 bases and 4 bases, there was a span of 18 bases. The CDR3 runs to 16 residues. The germline gives CDR1 LNHNV, CDR2 YYDKDF (reference sequence). As DNA, the CDR3 is TGTGCCACCAGCCTGGCGGGGGGGATGGTGAATCAGCCCCAGCATTTT. Its protein is CATSLAGGMVNQPQHF. The entire variable domain, with the rest obtained from reference TRBV15 and TRBJ1-5, is as follows: DAMVIQNPRYQVTQFGKPVTLSCSQTLNHNVMYWYQQKSSQAPKLLFHYYDKDFNNEADTPDNFQSRRPNTSFCFLDIRSPGLGDTAMYLCATSLAGGMVNQPQHFGDGTRLSIL.

At least ten counts were recorded for this clonotype. The chain couples TRBV7-6 to TRBJ2-3, with 13 bases lining up with TRBD2. This CDR3 spans 17 amino acids. CDR1 is SGHVS and CDR2 is FNYEAQ in the germline V gene. V dropped 1 base and J dropped 1; count of bases not matched to a gene: 2. CDR3 region: CASSLETSGRGTDTQYF. DNA for the CDR3: TGTGCCAGCAGCTTAGAAACTAGCGGGAGGGGCACAGATACGCAGTATTTT.

This clonotype has more than one count but fewer than ten. The chain links TRBV4-1 to TRBJ1-3; no clear D gene. The CDR3 contains 16 residues. V was clipped by 0 bases and J by 4 bases, with 13 bases between them. Germline CDR1 MGHRA, CDR2 YSYEKL. In nucleotides, the CDR3 is TGCGCCAGCAGCCAAGATGTCGGCTTCTGGGGAAACACCATATATTTT. Translation: CASSQDVGFWGNTIYF.

This clonotype was seen repeatedly, ten times or more. The chain employs TRBV27 and TRBJ1-1; 7 bases map to TRBD1. CDR3 length: 14 amino acids. Germline CDR1 MNHEY, CDR2 SMNVEV (reference sequence). V dropped 6 bases and J dropped 7; count of bases not matched to a gene: 11. The DNA for the CDR3 is TGTGCCAGCAGCCCTTATACAGGGGCGATTGAAGCTTTCTTT. Translating it yields CASSPYTGAIEAFF.

This clonotype occurred many times. This chain connects TRBV27 to TRBJ2-7, with 10 bases that match TRBD2. Germline CDR1 reads MNHEY; CDR2 reads SMNVEV (reference sequence). J was trimmed by 1 base and V by 8 bases; bases with no gene match: 5. CDR3 length: 14 residues. The CDR3 loop is CASAIAGGSYEQYF. CDR3 nucleotides: TGTGCCAGCGCTATAGCGGGAGGTTCCTACGAGCAGTACTTC.

This clonotype showed up many times. The chain employs TRBV7-6 and TRBJ1-1; D not resolved. The CDR3 runs to 14 residues. Germline V lookup: CDR1 SGHVS, CDR2 FNYEAQ. V was pared by 5 bases and J by 0 bases, with 10 bases between. CDR3 amino acids: CASSPRALNTEAFF. The DNA for the CDR3 is TGTGCCAGCAGCCCAAGAGCTCTGAACACTGAAGCTTTCTTT. Full variable domain (remainder filled in from reference TRBV7-6 and TRBJ1-1): GAGVSQSPRYKVTKRGQDVALRCDPISGHVSLYWYRQALGQGPEFLTYFNYEAQQDKSGLPNDRFSAERPEGSISTLTIQRTEQRDSAMYRCASSPRALNTEAFFGQGTRLTVV.

This clonotype was seen many times. The chain has TRBV28 and TRBJ2-7; D is possibly TRBD1 or TRBD2 (5 bases each). Germline CDR1 and CDR2: MDHEN and SYDVKM. The V end was cut by 7 bases, the J end by 3 bases, with 13 bases between. This CDR3 region has 13 residues. This chain's CDR3 is CASTPGSDYEQYF. CDR3 DNA sequence: TGTGCCAGCACCCCAGGGAGTGACTACGAGCAGTACTTC.

This clonotype was detected only a few times. This chain links TRBV15 with TRBJ1-1; D not certain. This CDR3 has 14 residues. CDR1 is LNHNV, CDR2 YYDKDF, per germline (reference sequence). Trimming cost V 1 base and J 7 bases, with 13 bases left between them. The CDR3 loop reads CATSRGVSVIEAFF. The CDR3 nucleotides read TGTGCCACCAGCAGAGGAGTCTCAGTGATTGAAGCTTTCTTT. Based on the CDR3 plus reference TRBV15 and TRBJ1-1, the full variable domain is DAMVIQNPRYQVTQFGKPVTLSCSQTLNHNVMYWYQQKSSQAPKLLFHYYDKDFNNEADTPDNFQSRRPNTSFCFLDIRSPGLGDTAMYLCATSRGVSVIEAFFGQGTRLTVV.

In DNA form, the CDR3 reads TGTGCCAGCAGCTCGGGGAGGGGACAGCGAACCGGGGAGCTGTTTTTT. The encoded protein is CASSSGRGQRTGELFF. The chain uses TRBV5-5 and TRBJ2-2; D tentatively reads TRBD1 or TRBD2 (7 bases each). V was trimmed by 3 bases and J by 5 bases, leaving 17 bases between them. There are 16 residues in the CDR3. Per germline, CDR1 SGHKS and CDR2 YYEKEE (reference sequence).

Ten or more counts support this clonotype. The chain couples TRBV28 to TRBJ2-2; 8 bases map to TRBD2. The CDR3 spans 18 residues. Germline assignment: CDR1 MDHEN and CDR2 SYDVKM. After removal of 3 bases from V and 6 bases from J, the junction contained 15 bases not matched to a gene. CDR3 bases: TGTGCCAGCAGTTTGCGAACCCCCGGGACTAGAGGGTCCGGGGAGCTGTTTTTT. This gives the protein CASSLRTPGTRGSGELFF.